A selection of T cell receptor beta chains follows, all from one sample in a study of technical replicates of blood from several donors. Assay used: immunoSEQ multiplex PCR; TCRdb lists only in-frame clones, some missing. The data contain fewer than 90,000 clones, 94% of them singletons. The specimen sequenced was T cells isolated from PBMCs. The receptors here all came from a human donor in good health. Each CDR3 is given with its conserved first and last residue. A D gene is named only where the DNA matches it firmly. Some rows have no size entry. The others give once, few or many, or a class for an expanded clone.

j_gene	abundance	v_gene	d_gene	CDR3aa	CDR3nt
TRBJ1-5	once	TRBV27	.	CASRPQQGYSNQPQHF	TGTGCCAGCAGGCCCCAACAGGGCTATAGCAATCAGCCCCAGCATTTT
TRBJ2-1	.	TRBV7-2	.	CASSPGLGEQFF	TGTGCCAGCAGCCCTGGACTCGGTGAGCAGTTCTTC
TRBJ2-7	once	TRBV20-1	.	CSARESYEQYF	TGCAGTGCGAGAGAGAGTTACGAGCAGTACTTC
TRBJ2-3	.	TRBV6-5	.	CASSYSSGSTDTQYF	TGTGCCAGCAGTTACTCGTCAGGGAGCACAGATACGCAGTATTTT
TRBJ1-2	.	TRBV21-1	.	CASILPHKGQDHYGYTF	TGTGCCAGCATATTACCCCATAAAGGACAGGACCACTATGGCTACACCTTC
TRBJ2-1	.	TRBV28	.	CASSLSEQFF	TGTGCCAGCAGTTTGAGTGAGCAGTTCTTC
TRBJ2-2	.	TRBV7-2	.	CASSLLAGGSGELFF	TGTGCCAGCAGCTTACTCGCGGGTGGATCCGGGGAGCTGTTTTTT
TRBJ1-5	.	TRBV5-1	.	CASSLESAGGNQPQHF	TGCGCCAGCAGCTTGGAATCGGCAGGGGGCAATCAGCCCCAGCATTTT
TRBJ2-2	.	TRBV5-1	TRBD1	CASSPLPGQPTGELFF	TGCGCCAGCAGCCCCCTACCGGGACAGCCCACCGGGGAGCTGTTTTTT
TRBJ1-1	.	TRBV10-3	TRBD1	CAIGTGENTEAFF	TGTGCCATAGGGACAGGCGAGAACACTGAAGCTTTCTTT
TRBJ1-2	once	TRBV28	TRBD1	CASSLPTGGIVNYGYTF	TGTGCCAGCAGTTTACCGACAGGGGGTATTGTTAACTATGGCTACACCTTC
TRBJ2-1	.	TRBV5-5	.	CASSVGLSGVNEQFF	TGTGCCAGCAGCGTCGGTTTGTCAGGGGTCAATGAGCAGTTCTTC
TRBJ2-3	.	TRBV7-2	.	CASSLVAVGLDTQYF	TGTGCCAGCAGCTTAGTAGCTGTCGGCCTCGATACGCAGTATTTT
TRBJ2-3	.	TRBV4-1	.	CASSQDRSVGTDTQYF	TGCGCCAGCAGCCAAGATCGGTCCGTCGGCACAGATACGCAGTATTTT
TRBJ1-2	few	TRBV19	TRBD1	CASSLRDRIGYTF	TGTGCCAGTAGTCTTCGGGACAGAATAGGCTACACCTTC
TRBJ1-5	.	TRBV28	.	CASSHRERNQPQHF	TGTGCCAGCAGTCACAGGGAGAGGAATCAGCCCCAGCATTTT
TRBJ2-1	.	TRBV7-2	.	CASKLGNQGDEQFF	TGTGCCAGCAAGCTAGGAAACCAAGGGGATGAGCAGTTCTTC
TRBJ2-3	.	TRBV5-4	.	CASSLGSLTSTDTQYF	TGTGCCAGCAGCTTGGGTAGCCTCACTAGCACAGATACGCAGTATTTT
TRBJ2-1	.	TRBV10-3	TRBD2	CAISRLAGGNEQFF	TGTGCCATCAGTCGACTAGCGGGTGGTAATGAGCAGTTCTTC
TRBJ2-1	.	TRBV7-2	.	CASSLVINEQFF	TGTGCCAGCAGCTTAGTTATAAATGAGCAGTTCTTC
TRBJ1-4	.	TRBV6-1	.	CASSGRGLIEKLFF	TGTGCCAGCAGTGGACGGGGTTTAATCGAAAAACTGTTTTTT
TRBJ1-3	.	TRBV29-1	.	CSALTLRGHSGNTIYF	TGCAGCGCCCTAACTCTCCGGGGTCACTCTGGAAACACCATATATTTT
TRBJ2-2	.	TRBV5-1	TRBD2	CASSSQGTSGYTGELFF	TGCGCCAGCAGCTCGCAAGGGACTAGCGGATACACCGGGGAGCTGTTTTTT
TRBJ2-2	.	TRBV7-9	.	CASTQRRELFF	TGTGCCAGCACCCAGAGGAGGGAGCTGTTTTTT
TRBJ2-2	few	TRBV18	TRBD2	CASSLSGGFNTGELFF	TGTGCCAGCTCCCTAAGCGGGGGGTTCAACACCGGGGAGCTGTTTTTT
TRBJ2-5	.	TRBV5-8	TRBD2	CASSQELAGDETQYF	TGTGCCAGCAGCCAAGAACTAGCGGGAGATGAGACCCAGTACTTC
TRBJ1-1	once	TRBV2	.	CASRQGLMNTEAFF	TGTGCCAGCAGGCAGGGGCTCATGAACACTGAAGCTTTCTTT
TRBJ1-2	once	TRBV5-1	TRBD1	CASSYDREGYTF	TGCGCCAGCAGCTACGACAGGGAGGGCTACACCTTC